Each of the 22 T cell receptor beta chains below was sequenced from the same sample in a study of blood T cell repertoires in COVID-19. TCRdb's table, derived via immunoSEQ multiplex PCR, lists solely in-frame clones and lacks some. The data contain under 350,000 clones, approximately 83% of them singletons. Sequenced input: peripheral blood. These receptors were obtained from a woman between 70 and 85 years old with acute or convalescent COVID-19.

The gene calls are TRBV5-6 and TRBJ1-6; D remains ambiguous. V lost 1 base and J 7 bases, leaving 12 bases between the germline ends. The CDR3 covers 15 residues. Germline V CDR1 and CDR2: SGHDT, YYEEEE. The CDR3 DNA follows: TGTGCCAGCAGCTTGTTTTCTCTGTCCAATTCACCCCTCCACTTT. Its protein is CASSLFSLSNSPLHF.

Concerning this clone: Other DNA sequences within the sample encode an identical CDR3. The V call is TRBV18, the J call TRBJ2-3, with TRBD2 matching 7 bases. V shed 3 bases and J 5 bases; nucleotides not matched to a gene: 2. This CDR3 is built from 13 residues. Germline-derived CDR1 and CDR2 are KGHSH and LQKENI. The CDR3 loop is CASSPGGGDTQYF. In DNA, the CDR3 is TGTGCCAGCTCACCGGGGGGGGGAGATACGCAGTATTTT.

The chain joins TRBV5-6 to TRBJ1-2; 7 bases line up with TRBD1. V gave up 0 bases and J gave up 0 bases; unmatched junction bases: 2. CDR3 length: 15 residues. In germline, CDR1 is SGHDT, CDR2 YYEEEE. CDR3 in amino acids: CASSLGDRTNYGYTF. The CDR3 DNA sequence: TGTGCCAGCAGCTTGGGGGACAGAACTAACTATGGCTACACCTTC.

V is TRBV11-2 and J is TRBJ2-3; 16 nucleotides align to TRBD2. Germline V gene lookup returns CDR1 SGHAT and CDR2 FQNNGV. The V gene end was trimmed by 3 bases and the J gene end by 3 bases; junction bases not matched to a gene: 3. The CDR3 covers 17 residues. CDR3 sequence: CASSFPGLAGGTDTQYF. The CDR3 DNA follows: TGTGCCAGCAGCTTCCCGGGACTAGCGGGGGGGACAGATACGCAGTATTTT. The entire variable domain, with the rest obtained from reference TRBV11-2 and TRBJ2-3, is as follows: EAGVAQSPRYKIIEKRQSVAFWCNPISGHATLYWYQQILGQGPKLLIQFQNNGVVDDSQLPKDRFSAERLKGVDSTLKIQPAKLEDSAVYLCASSFPGLAGGTDTQYFGPGTRLTVL.

This chain connects TRBV6-5 to TRBJ1-1; a possible D gene is TRBD1 (6 bases). CDR1 is MNHEY and CDR2 is SVGAGI in the germline V gene. The CDR3 loop spans 14 amino acids. Trimming pared 6 bases from V and 2 bases from J, leaving 13 bases between. The CDR3 DNA reads TGTGCCAGCAGAATACAGGGTATCAACACTGAAGCTTTCTTT. Translated: CASRIQGINTEAFF.

The chain uses TRBV5-4 and TRBJ2-2; D perhaps matches TRBD2 (7 bases). V was shortened by 1 base and J by 7 bases, with 14 bases between the two germline ends. This CDR3 is 15 amino acids long. Germline lookup yields CDR1 SGHNT and CDR2 YYREEE (reference sequence). The CDR3 region is CASSLSLRGGGELFF. The CDR3 bases are TGTGCCAGCAGCTTGTCGCTAAGGGGGGGCGGGGAGCTGTTTTTT.

The chain carries TRBV14 and TRBJ1-3; D gene uncertain. The germline V and J ends were trimmed by 7 bases and 0 bases, with 13 bases remaining between them. The CDR3 runs 15 residues. CDR1 SGHDN and CDR2 FVKESK come from the germline V gene. The CDR3 DNA is TGTGCCAGCACCGCAGGTCTGAACTCTGGAAACACCATATATTTT. The encoded protein is CASTAGLNSGNTIYF.

The chain carries TRBV9 and TRBJ2-5; perhaps TRBD2 as D (6 bases). Germline V gene sequence: CDR1 SGDLS, CDR2 YYNGEE. The CDR3 contains 10 residues. The V end lost 7 bases, the J end lost 5 bases, and 6 bases lay between the germline ends. The CDR3 is CASGGETQYF. As DNA, the CDR3 is TGTGCCAGCGGAGGGGAGACCCAGTACTTC.

The chain combines TRBV9 with TRBJ2-7; D is unresolved. Germline-derived CDR1 and CDR2 are SGDLS and YYNGEE. The CDR3 totals 14 residues. The V gene lost 4 bases and the J gene lost 2 bases, with 13 bases spanning the gap. The CDR3 loop is CASSPAPGAYEQYF. The CDR3 region has the DNA TGTGCCAGCAGCCCCGCCCCAGGCGCCTACGAGCAGTACTTC.

This chain connects TRBV5-1 to TRBJ2-2; no clear D gene. The V end lost 7 bases, the J end lost 7 bases, and 11 bases lay between the germline ends. Germline CDR1 reads SGHRS; CDR2 reads YFSETQ. The CDR3 consists of 12 residues. As DNA, the CDR3 is TGCGCCAGCCTCCGAACAAGCGGGGAGCTGTTTTTT. Encoded protein: CASLRTSGELFF. The full variable domain, completed using reference TRBV5-1 and TRBJ2-2, is KAGVTQTPRYLIKTRGQQVTLSCSPISGHRSVSWYQQTPGQGLQFLFEYFSETQRNKGNFPGRFSGRQFSNSRSEMNVSTLELGDSALYLCASLRTSGELFFGEGSRLTVL.

CDR3 in DNA: TGTGCCAGCTCCCCCAGACAGGGAAGGGATCAGCCCCAGCATTTT. This encodes CASSPRQGRDQPQHF. This chain links TRBV18 with TRBJ1-5, with 7 nucleotides matching TRBD1. Germline V gene lookup returns CDR1 KGHSH and CDR2 LQKENI. V lost 6 bases, J lost 5 bases, and 10 bases stayed unmatched. The CDR3 covers 15 residues.

The chain couples TRBV6-1 to TRBJ1-6, with TRBD1 as a possible D gene (6 bases). Germline lookup yields CDR1 MNHNS and CDR2 SASEGT. The CDR3 runs to 16 residues. V lost 4 bases to trimming and J lost 2 bases, with 12 bases between them. CDR3 DNA sequence: TGTGCCAGCAGTGGGGGCCGGGACACCTATAATTCACCCCTCCACTTT. Translated, it gives CASSGGRDTYNSPLHF.

This clone was detected a few times. This sequence joins TRBV5-1 and TRBJ1-6; 12 bases line up with TRBD1. Trimming at V came to 2 bases and at J to 8 bases, leaving 2 bases not matched to a gene. The CDR3 spans 15 residues. Germline values: CDR1 SGHRS, CDR2 YFSETQ. CDR3 coding DNA: TGCGCCAGCAGCTTCCGGGACAGGGGGCATTCACCCCTCCACTTT. Translated, it gives CASSFRDRGHSPLHF. The variable domain in full, with the rest retrieved from reference TRBV5-1 and TRBJ1-6, is KAGVTQTPRYLIKTRGQQVTLSCSPISGHRSVSWYQQTPGQGLQFLFEYFSETQRNKGNFPGRFSGRQFSNSRSEMNVSTLELGDSALYLCASSFRDRGHSPLHFGNGTRLTVT.

The rearrangement links TRBV5-4 to TRBJ2-7, with D possibly TRBD1 on 6 matching bases. Trimming took 3 bases from V and 6 from J, leaving 16 bases between them. The V gene's germline CDR1 is SGHNT and CDR2 YYREEE (reference sequence). The CDR3 covers 14 residues. The CDR3 reads CASSWGRGTAEQYF. In DNA form, the CDR3 reads TGTGCCAGCAGCTGGGGGCGAGGAACAGCCGAGCAGTACTTC.

J is TRBJ2-7 and V is TRBV5-6, with D possibly TRBD2 on 6 matching bases. The CDR3 is made up of 14 amino acids. The V end lost 4 bases, the J end lost 0 bases, and 11 bases lay between the germline ends. Germline lookup yields CDR1 SGHDT and CDR2 YYEEEE. The DNA of the CDR3 is TGTGCCAGCAGCCCCCGGGGGATCTCCTACGAGCAGTACTTC. Amino acids: CASSPRGISYEQYF. The full variable domain, in which reference TRBV5-6 and TRBJ2-7 provide the parts outside the CDR3, is DAGVTQSPTHLIKTRGQQVTLRCSPKSGHDTVSWYQQALGQGPQFIFQYYEEEERQRGNFPDRFSGHQFPNYSSELNVNALLLGDSALYLCASSPRGISYEQYFGPGTRLTVT.

CDR3 in DNA: TGCGCCAGCAGCCCCAAGCTCGGGCTAGCGGGGGGCCCGGCGGGCGGGGAGCTGTTTTTT. It is translated as CASSPKLGLAGGPAGGELFF. The V and J genes are TRBV4-1 and TRBJ2-2; TRBD2 agrees at 11 bases. V shed 4 bases and J 7 bases; nucleotides not matched to a gene: 20. Germline assignment: CDR1 MGHRA and CDR2 YSYEKL. CDR3 length: 20 residues.

V gene TRBV19 combines with J gene TRBJ2-5; D is perhaps TRBD2 (5 bases). The CDR3 is 15 amino acids. V lost 1 base and J lost 4, with 13 bases in between. Per germline, CDR1 LNHDA and CDR2 SQIVND (reference sequence). As DNA, the CDR3 is TGTGCCAGTAGTATAGGAGTCGGGATCGGAGAGACCCAGTACTTC. Residues: CASSIGVGIGETQYF.

The chain joins TRBV6-5 to TRBJ1-3; D gene ambiguous. V was cut by 6 bases and J by 5 bases, with 14 bases left in between. Germline V lookup: CDR1 MNHEY, CDR2 SVGAGI. The CDR3 is 14 amino acids. CDR3 amino acids: CASSPRSGRNTIYF. The CDR3 coding sequence is TGTGCCAGCAGCCCGAGAAGCGGCCGAAACACCATATATTTT.

The V and J genes are TRBV4-1 and TRBJ1-6; D unclear. The CDR3 is 17 amino acids. V was cut by 2 bases and J by 0 bases, with 11 bases left in between. Germline V gene data show CDR1 as MGHRA and CDR2 as YSYEKL. In DNA form, the CDR3 reads TGCGCCAGCAGCCAAAGCCCGAGGAGCTCCTATAATTCACCCCTCCACTTT. This gives the protein CASSQSPRSSYNSPLHF.

V is TRBV27 and J is TRBJ1-1, with a weak D call TRBD1 (5 bases). From germline, CDR1 is MNHEY and CDR2 SMNVEV (reference sequence). There are 14 residues in the CDR3. Trimming took 1 base from V and 3 from J, leaving 9 bases between them. CDR3 bases: TGTGCCAGCAGTTTATATCGGGGGGACACTGAAGCTTTCTTT. This translates into CASSLYRGDTEAFF.

The V and J genes are TRBV24-1 and TRBJ1-2; D is undetermined. Germline assignment: CDR1 KGHDR and CDR2 SFDVKD. The ends were cut back, 2 bases at V and 6 bases at J, with 12 bases in the middle. CDR3 length: 14 residues. CDR3 sequence: CATSDSRGSDGYTF. DNA for the CDR3: TGTGCCACCAGTGATTCTCGGGGATCGGATGGCTACACCTTC.

V usage is TRBV5-1 and J usage is TRBJ2-2; a possible D gene is TRBD1 (5 bases). This CDR3 has 12 residues. Trimming pared 7 bases from V and 4 bases from J, leaving 8 bases between. Germline loops: CDR1 SGHRS, CDR2 YFSETQ. The chain's CDR3 is CASDGATGELFF. In DNA, the CDR3 is TGCGCCAGCGATGGGGCCACCGGGGAGCTGTTTTTT.